A single TCR beta chain is shown here with its context. Its antigen target is currently unknown. Base qualities are not recorded, but no much larger clone differs from it by a single base. Collaborating institutions collected whole blood in K2EDTA tubes following their own protocols. For TCRbeta analysis, collaborators shipped samples in one of three forms: frozen whole blood, isolated PBMCs, or DNA extracted from either of those sample types. This specimen comes from a study of blood T cell repertoires in COVID-19 (dated by TCRdb to 2019 to 2021). The study in broad terms: Samples from collaborators originated in the United States, Italy and Spain and spanned both the acute and convalescent phases of COVID-19. The prospective study material was composed of cDNA or gDNA derived from T cells, B-cell-depleted T cells, or PBMCs. Deeply sampled blood TCRbeta repertoires from subjects exposed to, actively infected with, or recovered from COVID-19 were included in the dataset. The repertoires were made available in a free public database intended to serve as a resource for research on the immune response to SARS-CoV-2. The samples were drawn from two sources: the first 160 participants of the ongoing ImmuneRACE study, and 1,254 subjects contributed by 6 global collaborators. The sample metadata nearly always contained a de-identified subject ID, COVID-19 status, age in years and sex. Where available, HLA class I and class II types were obtained from metadata supplied by the sample provider rather than from assay-based typing. On the study overall, not on this receptor specifically: How much clinical and demographic metadata was included differed by source and by participant, and the metadata was provided uncurated.

TCRbeta CDR3 regions were amplified from genomic DNA using the immunoSEQ Assay, a bias-controlled multiplex PCR. As for the authors' bioinformatics: Nucleated cell counts per sample were estimated from amplification of reference gene primers within the assay. To quantify the absolute abundance of each unique TCRbeta CDR3 rearrangement, sequence reads were collapsed and filtered. For each sample, productive Simpson clonality was calculated as the square root of Simpson's diversity index across productive rearrangements. Drawn from immuneACCESS, this table holds only the in-frame rearrangements with V and J called that TCRdb kept. Clones are partly lost; checked studies trace under half to an unresolved V gene and leave the rest unexplained. V, J and clone size were drawn from that table, and D and trimming were deduced from the DNA. Across this sample there are about 40,000 clones, with approximately 91% seen only once. Approximately 15% of the sample is taken by the ten largest.

The CDR3 runs 12 amino acids, cysteine and phenylalanine included. Only the CDR3 portion is preserved as DNA: 36 bases, with reading frame beginning at the first base. V and J lose 5 bases and 11 bases, and a span of 12 bases separates them. CDR1 and CDR2, looked up from the germline V gene, are MDHEN and SYDVKM. The TCR comes from a woman aged 25 to 39 in a cohort sampled during active COVID-19. Recombination connected TRBV28 to TRBJ1-4; a weak D assignment points to TRBD1 (6 bases agree). Material: peripheral blood. For the CDR3, the sequence is CASSDHQGKLFF. The base sequence is TGTGCCAGCAGTGATCATCAGGGGAAACTGTTTTTT.